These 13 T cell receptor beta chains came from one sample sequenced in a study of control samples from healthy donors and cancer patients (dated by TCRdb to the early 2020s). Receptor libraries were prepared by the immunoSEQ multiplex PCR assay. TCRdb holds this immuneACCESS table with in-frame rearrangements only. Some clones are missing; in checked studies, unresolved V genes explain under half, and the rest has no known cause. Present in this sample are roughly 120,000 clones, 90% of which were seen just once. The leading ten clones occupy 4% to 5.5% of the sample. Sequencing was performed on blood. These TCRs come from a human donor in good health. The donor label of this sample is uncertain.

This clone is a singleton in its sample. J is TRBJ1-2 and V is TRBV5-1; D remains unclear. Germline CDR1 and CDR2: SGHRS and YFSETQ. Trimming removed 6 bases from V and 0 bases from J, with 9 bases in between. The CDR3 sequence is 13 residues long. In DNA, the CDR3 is TGCGCCAGCAACGATGGGGCTAACTATGGCTACACCTTC. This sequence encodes CASNDGANYGYTF.

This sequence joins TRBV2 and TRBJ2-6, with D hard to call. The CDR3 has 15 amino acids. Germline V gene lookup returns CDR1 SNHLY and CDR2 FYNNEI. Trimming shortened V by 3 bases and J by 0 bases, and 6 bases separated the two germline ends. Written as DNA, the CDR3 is TGTGCCAGCAGTGAGGCGAGCTCTGGGGCCAACGTCCTGACTTTC. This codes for CASSEASSGANVLTF.

The CDR3 loop reads CATADDTQYF. The CDR3 nucleotides are TGTGCCACCGCTGACGATACGCAGTATTTT. This chain uses TRBV10-3 with TRBJ2-3; unclear D gene. The CDR3 is made up of 10 amino acids. Trimming took 10 bases from V and 6 from J, leaving 8 bases between them. CDR1 is ENHRY and CDR2 is SYGVKD in the germline V gene.

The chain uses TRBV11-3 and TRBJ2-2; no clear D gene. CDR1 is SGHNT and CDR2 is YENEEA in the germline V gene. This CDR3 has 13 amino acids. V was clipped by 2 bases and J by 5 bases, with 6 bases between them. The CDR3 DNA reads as TGTGCCAGCAGCTTATATCGTACCGGGGAGCTGTTTTTT. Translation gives CASSLYRTGELFF.

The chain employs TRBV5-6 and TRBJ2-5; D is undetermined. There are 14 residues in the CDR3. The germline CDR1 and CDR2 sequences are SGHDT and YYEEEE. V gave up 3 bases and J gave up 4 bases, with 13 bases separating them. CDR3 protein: CASSWLLGRETQYF. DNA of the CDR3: TGTGCCAGCAGCTGGTTGTTAGGGCGAGAGACCCAGTACTTC.

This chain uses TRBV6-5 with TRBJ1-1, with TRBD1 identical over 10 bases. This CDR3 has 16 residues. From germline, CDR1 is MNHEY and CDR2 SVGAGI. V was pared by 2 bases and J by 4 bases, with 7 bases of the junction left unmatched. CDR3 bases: TGTGCCAGCAGTTACGCGGGACAGGGGCTTTTCACTGAAGCTTTCTTT. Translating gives CASSYAGQGLFTEAFF.

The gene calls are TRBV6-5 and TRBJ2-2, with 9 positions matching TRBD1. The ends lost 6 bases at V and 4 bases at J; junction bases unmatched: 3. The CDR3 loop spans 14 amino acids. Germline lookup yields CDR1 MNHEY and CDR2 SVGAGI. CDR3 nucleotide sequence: TGTGCCAGCAGGACAGGGGGATTCACCGGGGAGCTGTTTTTT. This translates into CASRTGGFTGELFF.

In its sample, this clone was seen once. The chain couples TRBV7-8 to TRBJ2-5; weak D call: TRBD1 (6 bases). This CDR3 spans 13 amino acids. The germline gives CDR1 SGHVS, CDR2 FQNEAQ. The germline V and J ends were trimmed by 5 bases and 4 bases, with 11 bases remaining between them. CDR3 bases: TGTGCCAGCAGCCGACAGGCGTCAGAGACCCAGTACTTC. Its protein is CASSRQASETQYF.

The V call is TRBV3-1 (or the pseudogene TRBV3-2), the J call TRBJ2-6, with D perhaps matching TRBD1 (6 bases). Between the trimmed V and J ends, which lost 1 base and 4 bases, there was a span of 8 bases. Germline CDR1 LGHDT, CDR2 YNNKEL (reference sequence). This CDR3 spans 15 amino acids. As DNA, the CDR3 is TGTGCCAGCAGCCAAGGCAGGGGAGGGGCCAACGTCCTGACTTTC. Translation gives CASSQGRGGANVLTF.

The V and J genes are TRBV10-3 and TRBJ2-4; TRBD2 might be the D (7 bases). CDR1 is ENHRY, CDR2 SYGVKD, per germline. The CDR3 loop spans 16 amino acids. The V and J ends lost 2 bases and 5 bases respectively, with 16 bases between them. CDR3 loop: CAISERGGLLENIQYF. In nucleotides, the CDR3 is TGTGCCATCAGTGAGAGGGGGGGGCTTTTGGAAAACATTCAGTACTTC.

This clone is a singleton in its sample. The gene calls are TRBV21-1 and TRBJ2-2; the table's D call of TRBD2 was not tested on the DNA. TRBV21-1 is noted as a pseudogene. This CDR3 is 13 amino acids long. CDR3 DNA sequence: TGTGCCAGCAGCCCGGGGGGGACCGGGGAGCTGTTTTTT. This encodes CASSPGGTGELFF.

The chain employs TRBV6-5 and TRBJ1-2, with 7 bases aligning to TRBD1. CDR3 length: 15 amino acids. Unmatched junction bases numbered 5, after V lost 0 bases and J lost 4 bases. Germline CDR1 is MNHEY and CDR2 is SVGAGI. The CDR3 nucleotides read TGTGCCAGCAGTTACTCCGAATCAGGGGGCTATGGCTACACCTTC. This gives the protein CASSYSESGGYGYTF.

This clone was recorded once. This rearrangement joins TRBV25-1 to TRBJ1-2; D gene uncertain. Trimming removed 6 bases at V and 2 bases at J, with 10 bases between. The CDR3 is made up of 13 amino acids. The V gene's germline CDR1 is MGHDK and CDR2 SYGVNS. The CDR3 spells CASSQRPNYGYTF. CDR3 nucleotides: TGTGCCAGCAGCCAACGACCAAACTATGGCTACACCTTC.